This T cell receptor beta chain is drawn from a study of CD8+ T cells in alopecia areata. Indicated treatment: oral pan-JAK inhibitor, 5-10 mg twice daily. cDNA serving as the sequencing template came from extracted, reverse transcribed RNA. Sequencing was performed with immunoSEQ multiplex PCR; in TCRdb, only in-frame clones are kept and a portion is missing. The data hold roughly 110,000 clones, with roughly three fifths observed a single time. Whole-study findings and limits: Scalp and blood samples kept many expanded lesional clones throughout tofacitinib. Mouse data revealed clearer TCR sharing than patient data did, a gap possibly tied to HLA.

Points on this clone: The antigen remains unidentified.

Per the germline V gene, CDR1 is SGHNT and CDR2 is YYREEE (reference sequence). The CDR3 runs 14 residues. V was cut by 2 bases and J by 2 bases, with 11 bases left in between. The chain links TRBV5-4 to TRBJ2-7, with D perhaps TRBD1 (6 bases). This specimen was CD8+ T cells sorted from blood, taken at week 24, from a patient treated with tofacitinib. The receptor's source is a human donor with alopecia areata. DNA of the CDR3: TGTGCCAGCAGCTTACAGGGATCCCCCTACGAGCAGTACTTC. It translates to CASSLQGSPYEQYF. The whole variable domain, filled in from reference TRBV5-4 and TRBJ2-7, reads ETGVTQSPTHLIKTRGQQVTLRCSSQSGHNTVSWYQQALGQGPQFIFQYYREEENGRGNFPPRFSGLQFPNYSSELNVNALELDDSALYLCASSLQGSPYEQYFGPGTRLTVT.